This T cell receptor beta chain is drawn from a study of blood T cell repertoires in COVID-19. Turning to the study itself: Whether acute or convalescent, the COVID-19 samples came from the United States, Italy and Spain. T cells, B-cell-depleted T cells, or PBMCs provided the cDNA or gDNA that served as material.

CDR3 length: 14 residues. The germline V gene encodes CDR1 LGHDT and CDR2 YNNKEL (reference sequence). V lost 1 base and J 4 bases, leaving 10 bases between the germline ends. In the original processing: Amplification of reference gene primers was used by the study to estimate nucleated cell counts. The assay was immunoSEQ multiplex PCR, and TCRdb's table has in-frame clones only and misses some. V and J calls plus clone size are reproduced from that table; the DNA served to infer D and trimming. The table lists around 80,000 clones, nearly 85% of them singletons. The sequence was obtained from an elderly woman with acute or convalescent COVID-19. The chain couples TRBV3-1 (or the pseudogene TRBV3-2) to TRBJ1-1; D unclear. Input material: peripheral blood. The CDR3 DNA reads TGTGCCAGCAGCCAAGCCACGGCGGGCACTGAAGCTTTCTTT. The encoded protein is CASSQATAGTEAFF.